The 8 T cell receptor beta chains reported below all come from one sample, sequenced in a study of T cell repertoires in cytomegalovirus infection. These receptors' targets are unknown. TCRdb itself ran the reads through MiXCR, one entry per CDR3 protein. The sample lists roughly 310,000 distinct CDR3 sequences, approximately 32% occurring once. Sequenced here: cultured PBMCs, sampled from culture after CMV antigen stimulation. The receptors were gathered from a human donor in good health (CMV status not recorded). Some clones in this sample may be carry-over from other donors' samples.

The V and J genes are TRBV6-5 and TRBJ1-1; D is perhaps TRBD1 (6 bases). The germline V and J ends were trimmed by 0 bases and 1 base, with 12 bases remaining between them. CDR1 and CDR2 from the germline V gene are MNHEY and SVGAGI. The CDR3 runs to 16 residues. The CDR3, as DNA: TGTGCCAGCAGTTACTCCATGGGGGCGCGGAACACTGAAGCTTTCTTT. Residues: CASSYSMGARNTEAFF.

The chain joins TRBV27 to TRBJ1-1; the D is unclear. The CDR3 consists of 14 residues. V was trimmed by 1 base and J by 2 bases, leaving 8 bases between them. Germline V gene data show CDR1 as MNHEY and CDR2 as SMNVEV (reference sequence). This CDR3 reads CASSLFSVNTEAFF. As DNA, the CDR3 is TGTGCCAGCAGTTTATTCTCAGTCAACACTGAAGCTTTCTTT.

V usage is TRBV19 and J usage is TRBJ2-5; 7 bases match TRBD2. J was trimmed by 4 bases and V by 0 bases; bases with no gene match: 2. Germline CDR1 and CDR2: LNHDA and SQIVND (reference sequence). This CDR3 comprises 14 residues. The CDR3 loop is CASSIDRGGETQYF. CDR3 nucleotide sequence: TGTGCCAGTAGTATAGATCGCGGGGGAGAGACCCAGTACTTC. Full variable domain (missing parts from reference TRBV19 and TRBJ2-5): DGGITQSPKYLFRKEGQNVTLSCEQNLNHDAMYWYRQDPGQGLRLIYYSQIVNDFQKGDIAEGYSVSREKKESFPLTVTSAQKNPTAFYLCASSIDRGGETQYFGPGTRLLVL.

The genes are TRBV18 and TRBJ1-1; D is unresolved. CDR3 length equals 15 residues. With 3 bases removed from V and 0 bases from J, the gap between germline ends came to 11 bases. Germline V gives CDR1 KGHSH, CDR2 LQKENI. CDR3 protein: CASSPRTELNTEAFF. The CDR3 DNA sequence: TGTGCCAGCTCACCCCGGACGGAATTGAACACTGAAGCTTTCTTT. The whole variable domain, filled in from reference TRBV18 and TRBJ1-1, reads NAGVMQNPRHLVRRRGQEARLRCSPMKGHSHVYWYRQLPEEGLKFMVYLQKENIIDESGMPKERFSAEFPKEGPSILRIQQVVRGDSAAYFCASSPRTELNTEAFFGQGTRLTVV.

The rearrangement uses TRBV7-9 and TRBJ1-1; maybe TRBD1 (5 bases). The germline CDR1 and CDR2 sequences are SEHNR and FQNEAQ (reference sequence). V was pared by 3 bases and J by 3 bases, with 17 bases between. The CDR3 sequence is 16 residues long. The CDR3 spells CASSLWARGIDTEAFF. The CDR3 region has the DNA TGTGCCAGCAGCTTGTGGGCGCGGGGGATCGACACTGAAGCTTTCTTT.

The rearrangement uses TRBV6-5 and TRBJ2-2; 8 positions match TRBD1. The V gene end was trimmed by 5 bases and the J gene end by 4 bases; junction bases not matched to a gene: 9. CDR3 length equals 16 residues. Germline V gene data show CDR1 as MNHEY and CDR2 as SVGAGI. The CDR3 sequence: CASSRQGALVTGELFF. As DNA, the CDR3 is TGTGCCAGCAGTCGCCAGGGGGCCTTGGTCACCGGGGAGCTGTTTTTT.

The V gene is TRBV4-2, the J gene TRBJ1-1; the D gene is possibly TRBD1 (5 bases). This CDR3 is 16 amino acids long. The V gene lost 4 bases and the J gene lost 1 base, with 16 bases spanning the gap. Germline loops: CDR1 LGHNA, CDR2 YNFKEQ. DNA for the CDR3: TGTGCCAGCAGCCCACCATGGGGGTCAGAGAACACTGAAGCTTTCTTT. It translates to CASSPPWGSENTEAFF.

This clonotype was detected only a few times. The chain links TRBV28 to TRBJ2-2; 9 positions match TRBD2. The CDR3 consists of 15 residues. Germline V gives CDR1 MDHEN, CDR2 SYDVKM. The ends lost 7 bases at V and 0 bases at J; junction bases unmatched: 3. CDR3 in DNA: TGTGCCAGCACCCTAGCGGGAACGAACACCGGGGAGCTGTTTTTT. It yields the protein CASTLAGTNTGELFF.